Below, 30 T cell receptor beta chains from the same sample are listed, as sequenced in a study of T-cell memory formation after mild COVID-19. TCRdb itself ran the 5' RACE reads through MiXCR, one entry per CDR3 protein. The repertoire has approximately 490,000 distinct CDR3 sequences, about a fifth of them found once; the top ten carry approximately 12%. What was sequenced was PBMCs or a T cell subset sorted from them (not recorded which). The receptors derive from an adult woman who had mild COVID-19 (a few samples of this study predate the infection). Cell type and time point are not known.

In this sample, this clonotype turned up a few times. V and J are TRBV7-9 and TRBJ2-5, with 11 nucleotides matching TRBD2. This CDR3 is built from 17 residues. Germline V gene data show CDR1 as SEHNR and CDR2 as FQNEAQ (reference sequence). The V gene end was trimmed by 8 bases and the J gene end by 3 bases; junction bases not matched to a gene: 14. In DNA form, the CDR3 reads TGTGCCAGCGTACCCTTGGGGACTAGCGGTAAAGAAGAGACCCAGTACTTC. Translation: CASVPLGTSGKEETQYF.

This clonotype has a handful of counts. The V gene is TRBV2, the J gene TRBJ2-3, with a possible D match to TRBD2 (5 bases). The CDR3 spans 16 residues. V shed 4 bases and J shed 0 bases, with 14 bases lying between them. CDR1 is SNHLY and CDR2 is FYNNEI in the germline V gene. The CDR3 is CASSVEGTGSTDTQYF. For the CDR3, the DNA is TGTGCCAGCAGTGTCGAGGGTACGGGAAGCACAGATACGCAGTATTTT.

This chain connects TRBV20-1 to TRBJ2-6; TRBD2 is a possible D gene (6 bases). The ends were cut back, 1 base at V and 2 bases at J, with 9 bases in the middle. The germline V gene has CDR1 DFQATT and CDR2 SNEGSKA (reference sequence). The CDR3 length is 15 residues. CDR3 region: CSARGGGTGANVLTF. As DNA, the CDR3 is TGCAGTGCTAGAGGTGGGGGGACTGGGGCCAACGTCCTGACTTTC.

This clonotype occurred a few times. In nucleotides, the CDR3 is TGTGCCACCAGCGGGCCCAGTACAGGGGGCGCAAAGGAATACGAGCAGTACTTC. Translation: CATSGPSTGGAKEYEQYF. This chain links TRBV15 with TRBJ2-7; 9 bases agree with TRBD1. The CDR3 consists of 18 residues. V was clipped by 5 bases and J by 4 bases; unmatched bases: 18. Germline CDR1 reads LNHNV; CDR2 reads YYDKDF (reference sequence).

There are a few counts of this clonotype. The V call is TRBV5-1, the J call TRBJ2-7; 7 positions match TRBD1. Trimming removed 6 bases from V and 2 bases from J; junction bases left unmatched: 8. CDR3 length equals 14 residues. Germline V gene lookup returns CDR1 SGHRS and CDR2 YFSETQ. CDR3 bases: TGCGCCAGCAACCCCGGGACAGAAGCCTACGAGCAGTACTTC. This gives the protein CASNPGTEAYEQYF.

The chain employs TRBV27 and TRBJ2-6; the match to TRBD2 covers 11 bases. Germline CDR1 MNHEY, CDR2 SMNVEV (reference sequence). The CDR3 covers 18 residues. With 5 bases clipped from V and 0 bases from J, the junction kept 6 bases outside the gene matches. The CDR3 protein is CASSLTGLAVSGANVLTF. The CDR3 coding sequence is TGTGCCAGCAGTCTCACGGGACTAGCGGTCTCTGGGGCCAACGTCCTGACTTTC.

As DNA, the CDR3 is TGTGCCAGCAGGGGTGCCAATGAGCAGTTCTTC. This translates into CASRGANEQFF. The rearrangement joins TRBV6-5 to TRBJ2-1; D is unclear. Germline V gene data show CDR1 as MNHEY and CDR2 as SVGAGI. V gave up 6 bases and J gave up 6 bases, with 6 bases separating them. The CDR3 sequence is 11 residues long.

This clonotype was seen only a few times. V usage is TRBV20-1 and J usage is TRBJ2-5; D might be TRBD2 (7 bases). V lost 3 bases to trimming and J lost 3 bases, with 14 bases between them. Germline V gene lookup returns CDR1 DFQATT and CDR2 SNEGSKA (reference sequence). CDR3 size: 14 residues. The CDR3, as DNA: TGCAGTGCTAGCGGGGGGCAGACGAAAGAGACCCAGTACTTC. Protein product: CSASGGQTKETQYF.

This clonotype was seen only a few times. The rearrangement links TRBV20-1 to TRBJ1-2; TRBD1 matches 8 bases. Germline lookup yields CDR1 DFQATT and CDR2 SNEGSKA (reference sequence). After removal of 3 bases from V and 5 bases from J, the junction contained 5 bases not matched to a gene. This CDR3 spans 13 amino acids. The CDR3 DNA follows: TGCAGTGCTAGCGGGACAGGCATTTATGGCTACACCTTC. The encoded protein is CSASGTGIYGYTF.

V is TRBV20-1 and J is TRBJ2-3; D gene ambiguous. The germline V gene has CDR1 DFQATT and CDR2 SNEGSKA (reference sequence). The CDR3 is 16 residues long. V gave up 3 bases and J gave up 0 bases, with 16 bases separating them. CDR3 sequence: CSARELASSSTDTQYF. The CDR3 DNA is TGCAGTGCTAGGGAGCTCGCAAGTAGTAGCACAGATACGCAGTATTTT.

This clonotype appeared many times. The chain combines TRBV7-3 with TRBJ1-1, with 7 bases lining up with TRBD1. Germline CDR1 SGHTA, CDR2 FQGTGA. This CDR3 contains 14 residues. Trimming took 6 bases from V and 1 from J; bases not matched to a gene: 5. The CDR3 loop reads CASSPGGRNTEAFF. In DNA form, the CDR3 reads TGTGCCAGCAGTCCAGGGGGTCGGAACACTGAAGCTTTCTTT.

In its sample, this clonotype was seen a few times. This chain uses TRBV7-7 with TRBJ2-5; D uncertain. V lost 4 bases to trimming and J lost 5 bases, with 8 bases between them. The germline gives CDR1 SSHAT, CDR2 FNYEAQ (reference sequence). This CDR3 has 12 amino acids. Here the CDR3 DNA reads TGTGCCAGCAGCTCCTCCGACGAGACCCAGTACTTC. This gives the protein CASSSSDETQYF.

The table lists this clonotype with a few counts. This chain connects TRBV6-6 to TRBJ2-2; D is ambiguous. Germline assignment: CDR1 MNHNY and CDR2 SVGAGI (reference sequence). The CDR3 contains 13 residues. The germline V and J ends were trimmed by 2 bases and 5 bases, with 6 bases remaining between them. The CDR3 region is CASSYVITGELFF. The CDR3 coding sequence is TGTGCCAGCAGTTACGTAATAACCGGGGAGCTGTTTTTT.

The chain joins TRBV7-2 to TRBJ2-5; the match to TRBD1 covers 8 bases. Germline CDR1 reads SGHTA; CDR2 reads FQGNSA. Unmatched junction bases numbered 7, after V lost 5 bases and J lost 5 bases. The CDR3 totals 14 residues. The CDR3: CASSNQGAGETQYF. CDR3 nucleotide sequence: TGTGCCAGCAGCAACCAGGGGGCAGGGGAGACCCAGTACTTC.

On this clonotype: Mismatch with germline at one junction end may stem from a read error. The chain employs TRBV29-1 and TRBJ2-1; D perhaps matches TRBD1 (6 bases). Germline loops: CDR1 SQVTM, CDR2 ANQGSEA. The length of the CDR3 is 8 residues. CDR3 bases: TGCAGCGTCGGGACAATTTCCTTC. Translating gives CSVGTISF.

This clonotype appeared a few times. DNA for the CDR3: TGTGCCACCAGCAGAGAAAGGGCAGGCCATGGCTACACCTTC. It encodes CATSRERAGHGYTF. V gene TRBV15 combines with J gene TRBJ1-2; no clear D. Trimming removed 0 bases from V and 6 bases from J, with 11 bases in between. Germline-derived CDR1 and CDR2 are LNHNV and YYDKDF (reference sequence). This CDR3 region has 14 residues.

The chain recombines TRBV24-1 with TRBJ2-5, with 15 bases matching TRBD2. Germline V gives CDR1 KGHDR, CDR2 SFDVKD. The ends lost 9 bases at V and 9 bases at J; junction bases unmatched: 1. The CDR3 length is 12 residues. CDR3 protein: CATGLAGGPQYF. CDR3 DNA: TGTGCCACCGGACTAGCGGGAGGGCCCCAGTACTTC.

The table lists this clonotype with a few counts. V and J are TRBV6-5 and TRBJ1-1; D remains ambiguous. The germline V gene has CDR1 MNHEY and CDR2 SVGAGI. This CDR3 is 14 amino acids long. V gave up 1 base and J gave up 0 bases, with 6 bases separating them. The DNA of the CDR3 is TGTGCCAGCAGTTACTTAAAAATGAACACTGAAGCTTTCTTT. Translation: CASSYLKMNTEAFF.

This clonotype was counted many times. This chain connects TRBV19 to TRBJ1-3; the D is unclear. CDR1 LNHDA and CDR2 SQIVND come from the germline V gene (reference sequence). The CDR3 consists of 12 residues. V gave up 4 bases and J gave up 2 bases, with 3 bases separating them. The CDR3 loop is CASSTPGNTIYF. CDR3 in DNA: TGTGCCAGTAGTACCCCTGGAAACACCATATATTTT.

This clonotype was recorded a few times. CDR3 in amino acids: CSVDGGSGNEQFF. The DNA for the CDR3 is TGCAGCGTTGATGGCGGGAGCGGTAATGAGCAGTTCTTC. This chain connects TRBV29-1 to TRBJ2-1; 7 bases are a match to TRBD2. After removal of 3 bases from V and 7 bases from J, the junction contained 6 bases not matched to a gene. The CDR3 consists of 13 residues. The V gene's germline CDR1 is SQVTM and CDR2 ANQGSEA.

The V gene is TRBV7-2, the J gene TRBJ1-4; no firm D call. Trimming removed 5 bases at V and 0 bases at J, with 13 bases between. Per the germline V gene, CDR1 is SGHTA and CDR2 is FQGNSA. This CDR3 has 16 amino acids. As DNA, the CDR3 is TGTGCCAGCAGCCCGCTTCGTGGCGCAACTAATGAAAAACTGTTTTTT. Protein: CASSPLRGATNEKLFF.

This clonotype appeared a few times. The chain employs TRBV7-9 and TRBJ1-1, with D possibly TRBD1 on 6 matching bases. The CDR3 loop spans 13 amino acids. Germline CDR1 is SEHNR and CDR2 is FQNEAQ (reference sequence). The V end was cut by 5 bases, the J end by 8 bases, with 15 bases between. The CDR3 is CASSPRGASEAFF. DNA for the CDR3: TGTGCCAGCAGCCCCCGGGGGGCGTCGGAAGCTTTCTTT.

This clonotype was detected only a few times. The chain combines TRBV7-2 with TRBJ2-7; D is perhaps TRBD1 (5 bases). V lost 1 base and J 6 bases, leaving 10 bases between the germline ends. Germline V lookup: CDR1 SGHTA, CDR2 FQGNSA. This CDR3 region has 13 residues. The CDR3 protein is CASSLDRGGEQYF. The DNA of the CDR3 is TGTGCCAGCAGCTTAGATAGGGGTGGCGAGCAGTACTTC.

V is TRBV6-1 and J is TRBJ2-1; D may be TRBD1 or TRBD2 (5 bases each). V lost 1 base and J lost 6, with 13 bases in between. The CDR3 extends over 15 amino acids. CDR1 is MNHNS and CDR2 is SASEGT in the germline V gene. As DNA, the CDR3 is TGTGCCAGCAGTGAAGGGGGGAGTAGTCTCAATGAGCAGTTCTTC. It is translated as CASSEGGSSLNEQFF.

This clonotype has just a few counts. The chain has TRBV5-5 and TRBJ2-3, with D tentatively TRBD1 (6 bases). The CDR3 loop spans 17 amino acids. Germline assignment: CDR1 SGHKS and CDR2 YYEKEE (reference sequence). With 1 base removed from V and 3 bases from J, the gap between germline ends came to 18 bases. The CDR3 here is CASSLSPAGVTTDTQYF. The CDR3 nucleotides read TGTGCCAGCAGCTTGTCTCCGGCAGGGGTCACGACAGATACGCAGTATTTT.

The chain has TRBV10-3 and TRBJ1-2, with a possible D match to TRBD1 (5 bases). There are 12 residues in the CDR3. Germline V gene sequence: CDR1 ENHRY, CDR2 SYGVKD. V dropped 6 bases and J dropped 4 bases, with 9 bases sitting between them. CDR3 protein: CAISDDSYGYTF. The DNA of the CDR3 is TGTGCCATCAGCGACGACAGCTATGGCTACACCTTC.

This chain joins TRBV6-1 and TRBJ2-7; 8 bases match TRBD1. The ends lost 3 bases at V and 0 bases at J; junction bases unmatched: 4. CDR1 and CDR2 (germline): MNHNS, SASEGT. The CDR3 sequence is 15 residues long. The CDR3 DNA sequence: TGTGCCAGCAGTGACAGGGACAGGACCTCCTACGAGCAGTACTTC. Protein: CASSDRDRTSYEQYF.

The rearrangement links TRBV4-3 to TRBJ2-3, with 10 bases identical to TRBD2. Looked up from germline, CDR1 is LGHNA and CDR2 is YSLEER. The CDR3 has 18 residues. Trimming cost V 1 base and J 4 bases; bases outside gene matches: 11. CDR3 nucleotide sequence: TGCGCCAGCAGCCAAGTCCTCCCTAGCGGGAGAGAGGCAGATACGCAGTATTTT. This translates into CASSQVLPSGREADTQYF.

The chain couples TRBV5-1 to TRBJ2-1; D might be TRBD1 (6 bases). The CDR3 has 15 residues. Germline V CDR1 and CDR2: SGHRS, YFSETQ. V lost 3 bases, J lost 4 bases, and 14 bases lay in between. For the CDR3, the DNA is TGCGCCAGCAGCTGGCCAGGGGCTGGGTACAATGAGCAGTTCTTC. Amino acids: CASSWPGAGYNEQFF.

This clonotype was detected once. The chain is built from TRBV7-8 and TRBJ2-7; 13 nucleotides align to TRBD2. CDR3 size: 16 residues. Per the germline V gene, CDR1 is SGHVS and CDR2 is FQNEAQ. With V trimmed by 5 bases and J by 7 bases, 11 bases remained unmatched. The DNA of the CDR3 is TGTGCCAGCAGCCAAGGACTAGCGGGGGCCTTCGGGGAGCAGTACTTC. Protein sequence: CASSQGLAGAFGEQYF. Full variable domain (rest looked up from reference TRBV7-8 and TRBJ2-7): GAGVSQSPRYKVAKRGQDVALRCDPISGHVSLFWYQQALGQGPEFLTYFQNEAQLDKSGLPSDRFFAERPEGSVSTLKIQRTQQEDSAVYLCASSQGLAGAFGEQYFGPGTRLTVT.